The following is a T cell receptor (beta chain) sequence with its context. The repertoire was sequenced with immunoSEQ multiplex PCR; TCRdb's copy has only in-frame clones and lacks some. The sample lists approximately 220,000 clones, approximately 83% occurring once. The germline V gene encodes CDR1 MDHEN and CDR2 SYDVKM. The J segment lost 4 bases and the V segment lost 6 bases, leaving 6 bases of the junction unmatched. The CDR3 is 15 residues long. The data originate from a study of blood T cell repertoires in COVID-19. The clonotype was recovered from a woman aged 55-70 years with acute or convalescent COVID-19. The V and J genes are TRBV28 and TRBJ1-5, with 10 bases that match TRBD1. The sequencing sample was made of peripheral blood. CDR3: CASSRDRGPNQPQHF. The DNA of the CDR3 is TGTGCCAGCAGCCGCGACAGGGGGCCAAATCAGCCCCAGCATTTT.